This T cell receptor (beta chain) was documented in a study of pediatric ulcerative colitis. About the research overall: Most patients had pancolitis, and two had left-sided colitis.

General study findings and limits: Repertoires came from total lymphocyte DNA, not specific subsets.

V lost 2 bases and J 2 bases, leaving 10 bases between the germline ends. The CDR3 is 15 residues long. Germline CDR1 reads MGHRA; CDR2 reads YSYEKL. A note on this clone: What it binds is not known.

The rectum was sampled with one to two pinch biopsies at colonoscopy. TCRdb's table, derived via immunoSEQ multiplex PCR, lists solely in-frame clones and lacks some. The sample records tens of thousands of clones, about 81% being singletons. This chain uses TRBV4-1 with TRBJ2-1; D perhaps matches TRBD2 (6 bases). The source is a boy younger than 18 with mild ulcerative colitis. The specimen was gut tissue. Here the CDR3 DNA reads TGCGCCAGCAGCCAAATGTCGGGGGCCTACAATGAGCAGTTCTTC. Amino acid sequence: CASSQMSGAYNEQFF.